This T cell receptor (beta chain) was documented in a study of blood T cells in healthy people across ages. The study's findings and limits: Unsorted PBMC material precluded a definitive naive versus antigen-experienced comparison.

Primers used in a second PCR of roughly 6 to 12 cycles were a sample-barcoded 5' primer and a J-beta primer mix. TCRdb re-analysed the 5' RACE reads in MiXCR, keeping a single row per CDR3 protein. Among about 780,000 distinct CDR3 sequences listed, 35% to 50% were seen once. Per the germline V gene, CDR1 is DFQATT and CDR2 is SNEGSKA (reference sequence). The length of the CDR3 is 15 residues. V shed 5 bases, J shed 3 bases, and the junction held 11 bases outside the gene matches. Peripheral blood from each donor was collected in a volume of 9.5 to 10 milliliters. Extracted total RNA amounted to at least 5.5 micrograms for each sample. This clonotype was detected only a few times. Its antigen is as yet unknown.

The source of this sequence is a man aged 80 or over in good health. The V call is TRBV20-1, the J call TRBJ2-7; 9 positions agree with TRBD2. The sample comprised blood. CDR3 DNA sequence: TGCAGTGCTCCCCCTCGGCGGGAGGGGAACTACGAGCAGTACTTC. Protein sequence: CSAPPRREGNYEQYF.